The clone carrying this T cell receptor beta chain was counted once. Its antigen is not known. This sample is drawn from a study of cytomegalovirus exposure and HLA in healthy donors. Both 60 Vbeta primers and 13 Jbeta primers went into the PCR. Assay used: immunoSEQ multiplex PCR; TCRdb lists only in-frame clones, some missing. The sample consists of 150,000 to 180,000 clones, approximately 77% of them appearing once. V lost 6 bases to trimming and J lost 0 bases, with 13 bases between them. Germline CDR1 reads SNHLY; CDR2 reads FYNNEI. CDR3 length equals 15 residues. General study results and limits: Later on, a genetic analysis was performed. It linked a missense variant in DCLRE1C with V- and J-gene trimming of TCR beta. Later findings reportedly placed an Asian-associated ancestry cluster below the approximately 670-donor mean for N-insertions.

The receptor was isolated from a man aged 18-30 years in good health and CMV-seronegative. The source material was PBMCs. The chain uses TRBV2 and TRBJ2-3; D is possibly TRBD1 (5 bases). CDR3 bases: TGTGCCAGCAGACTGACAGTACTTAGCACAGATACGCAGTATTTT. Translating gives CASRLTVLSTDTQYF.